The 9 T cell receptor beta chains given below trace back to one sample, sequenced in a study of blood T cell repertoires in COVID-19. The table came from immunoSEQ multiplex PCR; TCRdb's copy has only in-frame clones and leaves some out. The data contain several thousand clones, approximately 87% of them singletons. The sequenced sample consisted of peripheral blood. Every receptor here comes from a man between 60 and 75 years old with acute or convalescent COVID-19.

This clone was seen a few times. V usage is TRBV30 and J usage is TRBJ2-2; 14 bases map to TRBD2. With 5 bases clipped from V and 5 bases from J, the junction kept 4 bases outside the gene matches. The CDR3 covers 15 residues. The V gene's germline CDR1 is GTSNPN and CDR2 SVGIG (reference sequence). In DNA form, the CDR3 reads TGTGCCTGGTCGGGACTAGCGGGAGTGACCGGGGAGCTGTTTTTT. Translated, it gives CAWSGLAGVTGELFF.

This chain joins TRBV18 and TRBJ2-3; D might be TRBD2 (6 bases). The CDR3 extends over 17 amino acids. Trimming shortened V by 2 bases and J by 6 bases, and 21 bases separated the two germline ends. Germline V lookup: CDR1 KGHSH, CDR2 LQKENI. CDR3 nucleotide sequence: TGTGCCAGCTCACCAAATACATGGAGGGGTCGTCCGGATACGCAGTATTTT. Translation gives CASSPNTWRGRPDTQYF.

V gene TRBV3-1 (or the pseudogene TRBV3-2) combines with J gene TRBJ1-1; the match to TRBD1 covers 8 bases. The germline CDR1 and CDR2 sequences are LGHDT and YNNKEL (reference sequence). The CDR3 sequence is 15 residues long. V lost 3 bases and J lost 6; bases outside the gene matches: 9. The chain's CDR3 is CASSHYRQGRAEAFF. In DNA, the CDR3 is TGTGCCAGCAGCCATTACCGACAGGGGAGGGCTGAAGCTTTCTTT.

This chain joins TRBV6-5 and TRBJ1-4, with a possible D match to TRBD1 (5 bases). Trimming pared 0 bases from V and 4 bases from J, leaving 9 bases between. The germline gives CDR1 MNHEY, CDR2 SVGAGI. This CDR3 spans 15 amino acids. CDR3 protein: CASSYSGGSNEKLFF. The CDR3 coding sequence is TGTGCCAGCAGTTACTCGGGGGGTAGTAATGAAAAACTGTTTTTT.

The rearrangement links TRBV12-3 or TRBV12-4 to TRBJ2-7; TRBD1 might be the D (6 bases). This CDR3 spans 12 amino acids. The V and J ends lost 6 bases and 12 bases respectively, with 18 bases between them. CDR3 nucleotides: TGTGCCAGCAGCAACAACCGAGGGGGTCTGTACGTC. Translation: CASSNNRGGLYV.

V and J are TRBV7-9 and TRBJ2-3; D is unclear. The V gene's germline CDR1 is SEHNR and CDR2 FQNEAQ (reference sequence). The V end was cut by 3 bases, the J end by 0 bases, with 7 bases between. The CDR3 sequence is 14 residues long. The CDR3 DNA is TGTGCCAGCAGCTTTTTCCGGAGCACAGATACGCAGTATTTT. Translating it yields CASSFFRSTDTQYF.

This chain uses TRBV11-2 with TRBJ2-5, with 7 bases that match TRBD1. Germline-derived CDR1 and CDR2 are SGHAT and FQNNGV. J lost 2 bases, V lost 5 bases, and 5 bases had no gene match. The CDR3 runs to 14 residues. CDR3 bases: TGTGCCAGCAGCACCCGGACAGGTCAAGAGACCCAGTACTTC. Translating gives CASSTRTGQETQYF.

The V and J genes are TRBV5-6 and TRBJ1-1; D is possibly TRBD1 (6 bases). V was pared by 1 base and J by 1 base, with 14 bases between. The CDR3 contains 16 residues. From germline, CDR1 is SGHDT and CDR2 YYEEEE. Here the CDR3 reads CASSLWGGAKNTEAFF. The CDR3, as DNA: TGTGCCAGCAGCTTGTGGGGGGGCGCGAAGAACACTGAAGCTTTCTTT.

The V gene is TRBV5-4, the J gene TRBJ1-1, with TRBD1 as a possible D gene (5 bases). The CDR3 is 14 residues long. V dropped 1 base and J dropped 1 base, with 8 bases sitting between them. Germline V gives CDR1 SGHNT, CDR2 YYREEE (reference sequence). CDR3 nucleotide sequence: TGTGCCAGCAGCTTGCGGCAGGGGAACACTGAAGCTTTCTTT. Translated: CASSLRQGNTEAFF.